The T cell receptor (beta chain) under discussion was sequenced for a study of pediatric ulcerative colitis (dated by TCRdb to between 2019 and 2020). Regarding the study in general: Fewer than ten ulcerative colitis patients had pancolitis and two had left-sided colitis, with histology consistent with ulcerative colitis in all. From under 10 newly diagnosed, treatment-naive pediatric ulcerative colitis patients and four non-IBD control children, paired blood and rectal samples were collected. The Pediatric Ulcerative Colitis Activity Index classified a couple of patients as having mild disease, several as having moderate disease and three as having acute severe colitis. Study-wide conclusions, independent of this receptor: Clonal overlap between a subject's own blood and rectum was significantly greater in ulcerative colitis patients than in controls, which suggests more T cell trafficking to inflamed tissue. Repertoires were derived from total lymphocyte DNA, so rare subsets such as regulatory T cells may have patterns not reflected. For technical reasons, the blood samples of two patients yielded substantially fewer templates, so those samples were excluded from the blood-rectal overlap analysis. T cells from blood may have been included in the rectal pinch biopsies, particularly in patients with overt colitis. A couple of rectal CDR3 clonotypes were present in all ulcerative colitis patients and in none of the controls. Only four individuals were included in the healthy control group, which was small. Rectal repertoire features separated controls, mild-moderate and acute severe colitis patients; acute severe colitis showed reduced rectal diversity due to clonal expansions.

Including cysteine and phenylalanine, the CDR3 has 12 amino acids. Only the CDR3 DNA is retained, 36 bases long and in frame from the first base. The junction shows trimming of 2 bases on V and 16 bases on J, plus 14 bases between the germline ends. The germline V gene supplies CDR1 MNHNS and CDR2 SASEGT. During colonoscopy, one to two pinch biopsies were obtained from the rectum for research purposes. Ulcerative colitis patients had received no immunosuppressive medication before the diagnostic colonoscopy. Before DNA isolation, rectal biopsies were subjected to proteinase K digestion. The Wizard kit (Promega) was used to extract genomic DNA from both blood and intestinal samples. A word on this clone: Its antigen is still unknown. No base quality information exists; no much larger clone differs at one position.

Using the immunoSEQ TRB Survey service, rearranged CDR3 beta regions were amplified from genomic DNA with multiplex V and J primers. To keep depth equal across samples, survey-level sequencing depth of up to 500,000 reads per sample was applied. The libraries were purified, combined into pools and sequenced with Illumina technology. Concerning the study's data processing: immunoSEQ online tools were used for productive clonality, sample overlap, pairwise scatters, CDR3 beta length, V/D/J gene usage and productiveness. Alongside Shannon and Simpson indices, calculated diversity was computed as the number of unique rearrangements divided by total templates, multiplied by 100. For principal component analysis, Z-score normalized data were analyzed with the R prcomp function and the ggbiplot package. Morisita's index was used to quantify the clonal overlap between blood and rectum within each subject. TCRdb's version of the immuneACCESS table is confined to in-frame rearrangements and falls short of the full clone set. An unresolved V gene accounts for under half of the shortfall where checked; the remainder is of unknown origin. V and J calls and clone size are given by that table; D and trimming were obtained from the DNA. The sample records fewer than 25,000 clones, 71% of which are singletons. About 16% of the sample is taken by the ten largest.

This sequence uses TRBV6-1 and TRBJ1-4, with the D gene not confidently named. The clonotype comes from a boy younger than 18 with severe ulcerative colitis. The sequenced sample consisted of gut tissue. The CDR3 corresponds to CASSETRWIGFF. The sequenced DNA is TGTGCCAGCAGTGAAACTCGATGGATCGGGTTTTTT.